This passage covers 29 T cell receptor beta chains from one sample sequenced in a study of cytomegalovirus exposure and HLA in healthy donors. With 60 Vbeta and 13 Jbeta primers, the PCR was carried out. Some clones are missing from TCRdb's copy, which holds only in-frame ones; the method was immunoSEQ multiplex PCR. Among under 150,000 clones listed, roughly three fifths were seen once. Sequencing used PBMCs. These receptor sequences come from a middle-aged woman in good health and CMV-seronegative.

This chain uses TRBV7-2 with TRBJ2-7; 7 bases agree with TRBD1. The CDR3 length is 16 residues. In germline, CDR1 is SGHTA, CDR2 FQGNSA. J gave up 7 bases and V 4 bases, and 16 bases lay outside the gene matches. This chain's CDR3 is CASSYFGDSVPREQYF. The CDR3 DNA reads as TGTGCCAGCAGCTATTTCGGGGACAGTGTGCCGAGGGAGCAGTACTTC.

The genes are TRBV10-3 and TRBJ2-7; 9 bases fit TRBD2. The CDR3 is 15 amino acids. Looked up from germline, CDR1 is ENHRY and CDR2 is SYGVKD. The trim removed 3 bases at V and 2 bases at J, leaving 5 bases unmatched. The CDR3: CAISDKGGGAYEQYF. The CDR3 DNA is TGTGCCATCAGTGATAAGGGCGGGGGGGCCTACGAGCAGTACTTC.

The chain couples TRBV19 to TRBJ1-1; D may be TRBD1 (6 bases). Germline V gene data show CDR1 as LNHDA and CDR2 as SQIVND (reference sequence). The V end was cut by 5 bases, the J end by 3 bases, with 19 bases between. This CDR3 comprises 16 residues. CDR3 region: CASSLRPDQGYTEAFF. The CDR3 nucleotides read TGTGCCAGTAGTCTAAGGCCTGATCAGGGGTACACTGAAGCTTTCTTT.

The chain is built from TRBV14 and TRBJ1-1, with a weak D call TRBD1 (5 bases). Germline V CDR1 and CDR2: SGHDN, FVKESK. Between the trimmed V and J ends, which lost 2 bases and 6 bases, there was a span of 13 bases. This CDR3 contains 14 residues. The CDR3 DNA is TGTGCCAGCAGCCAACGGGGGATAGAGGCTGAAGCTTTCTTT. Its protein product is CASSQRGIEAEAFF. The entire variable domain, with the rest obtained from reference TRBV14 and TRBJ1-1, is as follows: EAGVTQFPSHSVIEKGQTVTLRCDPISGHDNLYWYRRVMGKEIKFLLHFVKESKQDESGMPNNRFLAERTGGTYSTLKVQPAELEDSGVYFCASSQRGIEAEAFFGQGTRLTVV.

The chain recombines TRBV29-1 with TRBJ2-3; TRBD2 aligns across 11 bases. The CDR3 spans 17 residues. The germline V gene has CDR1 SQVTM and CDR2 ANQGSEA. The V segment lost 2 bases and the J segment 5 bases; nucleotides outside the gene matches: 12. The CDR3 sequence is CSVEPSSGGPVLDTQYF. Here the CDR3 DNA reads TGCAGCGTTGAACCTTCTAGCGGGGGGCCCGTTTTAGATACGCAGTATTTT.

V usage is TRBV19 and J usage is TRBJ1-2; possibly TRBD1 for D (5 bases). The CDR3 runs 12 residues. Germline lookup yields CDR1 LNHDA and CDR2 SQIVND (reference sequence). Trimming stripped 8 bases from V and 3 bases from J, with 10 bases between. The DNA of the CDR3 is TGTGCCAGTGGCGACAGCCACTATGGCTACACCTTC. Amino acids: CASGDSHYGYTF.

Only a few counts were recorded for this clone. V gene TRBV5-1 combines with J gene TRBJ1-1; weak D call: TRBD1 (5 bases). V lost 3 bases, J lost 4 bases, and 19 bases lay in between. The CDR3 has 16 residues. CDR1 is SGHRS, CDR2 YFSETQ, per germline. This CDR3 reads CASSWAGGEGRTEAFF. The CDR3 DNA is TGCGCCAGCAGCTGGGCGGGTGGGGAGGGACGCACTGAAGCTTTCTTT.

The V and J genes are TRBV7-8 and TRBJ2-3; unclear D gene. Germline values: CDR1 SGHVS, CDR2 FQNEAQ. The CDR3 totals 17 residues. Trimming took off 5 bases at V and 0 bases at J, with 18 bases between the two ends. The CDR3 region has the DNA TGTGCCAGCAGCCGGAGTAGGCGGTCTTTAAGCACAGATACGCAGTATTTT. Translated: CASSRSRRSLSTDTQYF.

The CDR3 sequence is CASSLEGGSNQPQHF. CDR3 coding DNA: TGCGCCAGCAGCTTGGAAGGGGGATCCAATCAGCCCCAGCATTTT. V usage is TRBV5-1 and J usage is TRBJ1-5; D may be TRBD1 (6 bases). CDR1 is SGHRS, CDR2 YFSETQ, per germline. The V end was cut by 0 bases, the J end by 3 bases, with 10 bases between. The length of the CDR3 is 15 residues.

The chain links TRBV2 to TRBJ1-1, with 7 bases identical to TRBD1. After removal of 4 bases from V and 6 bases from J, the junction contained 11 bases not matched to a gene. Germline CDR1 SNHLY, CDR2 FYNNEI. CDR3 length: 15 amino acids. The CDR3 DNA reads as TGTGCCAGCAGTGGGTCAAGGGGGCGGTTCGCTGAAGCTTTCTTT. Translating it yields CASSGSRGRFAEAFF.

The V and J genes are TRBV27 and TRBJ1-6; 8 bases fit TRBD1. The CDR3 spans 15 residues. Germline V gene lookup returns CDR1 MNHEY and CDR2 SMNVEV (reference sequence). V trimming: 2 bases; J trimming: 11 bases; junction bases outside the gene matches: 8. CDR3: CASSLGGQVPTPLHF. For the CDR3, the DNA is TGTGCCAGCAGTTTAGGGGGACAGGTCCCTACACCCCTCCACTTT.

V and J are TRBV11-3 and TRBJ2-5, with 10 bases aligning to TRBD1. The J call is in doubt because the DNA end fits TRBJ2-7 better. The CDR3 extends over 15 amino acids. Germline V gene sequence: CDR1 SGHNT, CDR2 YENEEA. The CDR3, as DNA: TGTGCCAGCAGCTTAGGTTCGGGACAGGGGTACGAGCAGTACTTC. It yields the protein CASSLGSGQGYEQYF.

The chain uses TRBV7-6 and TRBJ2-5, with D possibly TRBD2 on 7 matching bases. The germline V and J ends were trimmed by 7 bases and 5 bases, with 17 bases remaining between them. The CDR3 covers 14 residues. Germline-derived CDR1 and CDR2 are SGHVS and FNYEAQ. The CDR3 sequence is CASTPGGRGETQYF. CDR3 in DNA: TGTGCCAGCACCCCTGGGGGGCGGGGGGAGACCCAGTACTTC.

This clone was observed a handful of times. The V gene is TRBV28, the J gene TRBJ1-2, with D possibly TRBD1 on 5 matching bases. The CDR3 totals 13 residues. Trimming removed 4 bases at V and 4 bases at J, with 10 bases between. Germline V gene sequence: CDR1 MDHEN, CDR2 SYDVKM. DNA of the CDR3: TGTGCCAGCAGTTCCGGGACTTTCTATGGCTACACCTTC. This gives the protein CASSSGTFYGYTF.

The chain uses TRBV5-6 and TRBJ2-5, with 12 bases lining up with TRBD2. CDR1 is SGHDT, CDR2 YYEEEE, per germline. This CDR3 spans 16 amino acids. V was pared by 3 bases and J by 5 bases, with 8 bases of the junction left unmatched. The CDR3 is CASSSTLAGGRETQYF. Here the CDR3 DNA reads TGTGCCAGCAGCTCGACCCTAGCGGGGGGGAGGGAGACCCAGTACTTC.

In this sample, this clone turned up a few times. The V and J genes are TRBV30 and TRBJ1-2; 7 nucleotides agree with TRBD1. From germline, CDR1 is GTSNPN and CDR2 SVGIG (reference sequence). CDR3 size: 19 residues. Trimming at V came to 0 bases and at J to 6 bases, leaving 22 bases not matched to a gene. CDR3 loop: CAWSVKRLPRRGQNNGYTF. CDR3 DNA: TGTGCCTGGAGTGTAAAACGACTGCCGAGGAGGGGACAGAACAATGGCTACACCTTC.

The chain carries TRBV10-1 and TRBJ2-3; the D gene is possibly TRBD2 (5 bases). CDR1 and CDR2 from the germline V gene are WNHNN and SYGVQD (reference sequence). The CDR3 runs to 14 residues. The V and J ends lost 7 bases and 6 bases respectively, with 17 bases between them. The DNA of the CDR3 is TGCGCCAGCACTATCGGACCTAGGGAGGATACGCAGTATTTT. Its protein is CASTIGPREDTQYF.

The V gene is TRBV6-4, the J gene TRBJ1-2; D is possibly TRBD1 (6 bases). The CDR3 sequence is 15 residues long. CDR1 and CDR2 from the germline V gene are MRHNA and SNTAGT. The V gene lost 3 bases and the J gene lost 7 bases, with 18 bases spanning the gap. This CDR3 reads CASSEDLRGAGGYTF. Written as DNA, the CDR3 is TGTGCCAGCAGTGAGGATCTTCGGGGGGCCGGTGGCTACACCTTC.

The V gene is TRBV29-1, the J gene TRBJ2-1, with a tentative D call TRBD2 (5 bases). Germline CDR1 reads SQVTM; CDR2 reads ANQGSEA. The V gene lost 0 bases and the J gene lost 7 bases, with 16 bases spanning the gap. CDR3 length: 15 amino acids. This chain's CDR3 is CSVEDPQTTFNEQFF. CDR3 nucleotide sequence: TGCAGCGTTGAAGATCCCCAGACTACCTTTAATGAGCAGTTCTTC.

Only a few counts were recorded for this clone. The rearrangement joins TRBV7-6 to TRBJ2-7; tentatively, D is TRBD1 (6 bases). There are 14 residues in the CDR3. Germline V gives CDR1 SGHVS, CDR2 FNYEAQ. The V and J ends lost 5 bases and 6 bases respectively, with 17 bases between them. This chain's CDR3 is CASSRTGTSTEQYF. CDR3 DNA: TGTGCCAGCAGCAGGACCGGGACATCGACCGAGCAGTACTTC.

V and J are TRBV7-2 and TRBJ1-3, with TRBD1 as a possible D gene (6 bases). The length of the CDR3 is 13 residues. With 1 base removed from V and 10 bases from J, the gap between germline ends came to 11 bases. The germline CDR1 and CDR2 sequences are SGHTA and FQGNSA. CDR3: CASSLDREGTIYF. The CDR3 DNA is TGTGCCAGCAGCTTAGACAGGGAAGGAACCATATATTTT.

V usage is TRBV27 and J usage is TRBJ2-3; possibly TRBD1 for D (5 bases). V was trimmed by 6 bases and J by 6 bases, leaving 13 bases between them. CDR3 length: 13 residues. Germline V gene sequence: CDR1 MNHEY, CDR2 SMNVEV (reference sequence). Written as DNA, the CDR3 is TGTGCCAGCAGGGACATTATGTCGGATACGCAGTATTTT. The encoded protein is CASRDIMSDTQYF.

This clone was counted only a few times. The chain recombines TRBV7-6 with TRBJ2-7, with TRBD2 matching over 11 bases. V was clipped by 5 bases and J by 6 bases; unmatched bases: 3. Germline assignment: CDR1 SGHVS and CDR2 FNYEAQ. CDR3 length: 13 residues. The CDR3 coding sequence is TGTGCCAGCAGCCCTAGCGGGGGGCCCGAGCAGTACTTC. Its translation: CASSPSGGPEQYF.

The rearrangement joins TRBV7-9 to TRBJ1-2, with D possibly TRBD1 on 5 matching bases. The CDR3 spans 16 residues. Germline CDR1 is SEHNR and CDR2 is FQNEAQ (reference sequence). The V gene lost 1 base and the J gene lost 4 bases, with 16 bases spanning the gap. The CDR3 coding sequence is TGTGCCAGCAGCTTAGGGGGCGCCATTGGCCTCTATGGCTACACCTTC. It specifies CASSLGGAIGLYGYTF.

The J gene is TRBJ2-1, the V gene TRBV13, with D possibly being TRBD2 (7 bases). The CDR3 consists of 14 residues. The V and J ends lost 3 bases and 10 bases respectively, with 16 bases between them. Germline-derived CDR1 and CDR2 are PRHDT and FYEKMQ (reference sequence). The CDR3 coding sequence is TGTGCCAGCAGCTTCGTGGGGGGGCAAGAGGAGCAGTTCTTC. It specifies CASSFVGGQEEQFF.

The V and J genes are TRBV7-8 and TRBJ2-5, with D possibly TRBD1 on 5 matching bases. V lost 6 bases and J lost 2, with 13 bases in between. Per the germline V gene, CDR1 is SGHVS and CDR2 is FQNEAQ. The CDR3 runs to 14 residues. CDR3 amino acids: CASSLTRQQETQYF. CDR3 bases: TGTGCCAGCAGTTTAACCCGACAGCAAGAGACCCAGTACTTC.

Only a few counts were recorded for this clone. The chain joins TRBV15 to TRBJ1-2; no clear D. CDR3 length: 12 residues. CDR1 is LNHNV and CDR2 is YYDKDF in the germline V gene (reference sequence). V shed 0 bases and J shed 4 bases, with 3 bases lying between them. The CDR3 bases are TGTGCCACCAGCAGAGATCTCTATGGCTACACCTTC. It codes for CATSRDLYGYTF.

The V and J genes are TRBV19 and TRBJ2-3; D ambiguous. Trimming cost V 5 bases and J 0 bases, with 12 bases left between them. The CDR3 is 15 residues long. The V gene's germline CDR1 is LNHDA and CDR2 SQIVND (reference sequence). CDR3 bases: TGTGCCAGTAGTGGGTTGACGACTAGCACAGATACGCAGTATTTT. Its translation is CASSGLTTSTDTQYF. The full variable domain, rest sourced from reference TRBV19 and TRBJ2-3, is DGGITQSPKYLFRKEGQNVTLSCEQNLNHDAMYWYRQDPGQGLRLIYYSQIVNDFQKGDIAEGYSVSREKKESFPLTVTSAQKNPTAFYLCASSGLTTSTDTQYFGPGTRLTVL.

The chain uses TRBV6-1 and TRBJ1-2; TRBD1 is a possible D gene (5 bases). CDR3 length: 15 amino acids. Germline lookup yields CDR1 MNHNS and CDR2 SASEGT. V was trimmed by 2 bases and J by 3 bases, leaving 13 bases between them. In nucleotides, the CDR3 is TGTGCCAGCAGTGAATGGTCACAGGCGTACTATGGCTACACCTTC. It is translated as CASSEWSQAYYGYTF.